These 20 T cell receptor beta chains share one sample of origin, sequenced in a study of blood T cell repertoires in COVID-19. Method: immunoSEQ multiplex PCR; TCRdb's copy keeps in-frame clones and lacks some. The sample lists 90,000 to 130,000 clones, approximately 83% seen once, with 0.65% to 0.9% in the top ten. The specimen sequenced was peripheral blood. The origin of the receptors is an older woman with acute or convalescent COVID-19.

The J gene is TRBJ2-1, the V gene TRBV5-1; possibly TRBD2 for D (5 bases). The V end was cut by 4 bases, the J end by 0 bases, with 17 bases between. CDR3 size: 17 residues. Per germline, CDR1 SGHRS and CDR2 YFSETQ. The CDR3 loop reads CASSPGVSSSSYNEQFF. The CDR3 DNA is TGCGCCAGCAGCCCCGGGGTGAGCTCGTCCTCCTACAATGAGCAGTTCTTC.

The rearrangement uses TRBV7-2 and TRBJ2-1; 7 bases match TRBD2. Trimming cost V 7 bases and J 3 bases; bases outside gene matches: 9. CDR3 length: 15 amino acids. Germline values: CDR1 SGHTA, CDR2 FQGNSA. DNA of the CDR3: TGTGCCAGCACCACCGGGGGGTTTATCTACAATGAGCAGTTCTTC. Protein: CASTTGGFIYNEQFF.

The V gene is TRBV5-4, the J gene TRBJ2-3; D possibly corresponds to TRBD2 (6 bases). Germline V lookup: CDR1 SGHNT, CDR2 YYREEE (reference sequence). The V end lost 4 bases, the J end lost 1 base, and 10 bases lay between the germline ends. CDR3 length equals 14 residues. The CDR3: CASSIQRGTDTQYF. As DNA, the CDR3 is TGTGCCAGCAGCATCCAGCGGGGCACAGATACGCAGTATTTT.

The rearrangement joins TRBV11-2 to TRBJ2-7; 10 bases are a match to TRBD2. This CDR3 is built from 13 residues. Germline lookup yields CDR1 SGHAT and CDR2 FQNNGV. Losses at the gene ends were 4 bases for V and 6 bases for J; bases not matched to a gene: 3. CDR3 sequence: CASSWIAGGEQYF. The CDR3 coding sequence is TGTGCCAGCAGCTGGATAGCGGGAGGCGAGCAGTACTTC.

This clone was recorded once. The V call is TRBV5-1, the J call TRBJ2-7, with D perhaps matching TRBD1 (6 bases). V shed 7 bases and J shed 2 bases, with 22 bases lying between them. CDR1 and CDR2 (germline): SGHRS, YFSETQ. This CDR3 is 16 amino acids long. The DNA for the CDR3 is TGCGCCAGCCGACTTCGGGGCAGGGGTTTCCCCTACGAGCAGTACTTC. Its protein is CASRLRGRGFPYEQYF. Looking up the rest from reference TRBV5-1 and TRBJ2-7 gives the full variable domain: KAGVTQTPRYLIKTRGQQVTLSCSPISGHRSVSWYQQTPGQGLQFLFEYFSETQRNKGNFPGRFSGRQFSNSRSEMNVSTLELGDSALYLCASRLRGRGFPYEQYFGPGTRLTVT.

This chain links TRBV5-1 with TRBJ2-1; the match to TRBD2 covers 14 bases. Germline V gene data show CDR1 as SGHRS and CDR2 as YFSETQ. CDR3 length: 16 residues. The V and J ends lost 0 bases and 6 bases, in that order; junction bases with no gene match: 2. In DNA, the CDR3 is TGCGCCAGCAGCTTGGGACTAGCGGGGGGGCTCAATGAGCAGTTCTTC. Residues: CASSLGLAGGLNEQFF.

The gene calls are TRBV27 and TRBJ2-2; 7 bases match TRBD2. Germline trimming cut 1 base from V and 2 bases from J; bases unmatched to any gene: 7. CDR1 MNHEY and CDR2 SMNVEV come from the germline V gene (reference sequence). The CDR3 is made up of 17 amino acids. CDR3 bases: TGTGCCAGCAGTTTATACGGGAGGCCTCTAAACACCGGGGAGCTGTTTTTT. It translates to CASSLYGRPLNTGELFF.

The V and J genes are TRBV11-3 and TRBJ2-3; the D gene is possibly TRBD2 (6 bases). Between the trimmed V and J ends, which lost 6 bases and 8 bases, there was a span of 18 bases. The CDR3 consists of 14 residues. Germline CDR1 SGHNT, CDR2 YENEEA. In nucleotides, the CDR3 is TGTGCCAGCAGGGCCGGGACTGCACGACGTACGCAGTATTTT. It yields the protein CASRAGTARRTQYF.

The chain links TRBV28 to TRBJ1-1, with D uncertain. Germline values: CDR1 MDHEN, CDR2 SYDVKM. This CDR3 is 14 amino acids long. The V end was cut by 5 bases, the J end by 0 bases, with 10 bases between. The CDR3 protein is CASSRSYMNTEAFF. The CDR3 DNA is TGTGCCAGCAGTAGATCTTACATGAACACTGAAGCTTTCTTT.

The chain's CDR3 is CASSSLRERYNEQFF. The CDR3 DNA reads TGTGCCAGCAGTTCCCTTCGGGAGCGTTACAATGAGCAGTTCTTC. The rearrangement uses TRBV28 and TRBJ2-1; tentative D call: TRBD2 (6 bases). V lost 4 bases to trimming and J lost 4 bases, with 14 bases between them. The CDR3 sequence is 15 residues long. Germline V gene sequence: CDR1 MDHEN, CDR2 SYDVKM.

This chain joins TRBV18 and TRBJ1-1, with TRBD1 matching 10 bases. The trim removed 3 bases at V and 2 bases at J, leaving 6 bases unmatched. This CDR3 region has 16 residues. Germline CDR1 KGHSH, CDR2 LQKENI. The CDR3 region has the DNA TGTGCCAGCTCACCGACCGGGACAGGGGTTAACACTGAAGCTTTCTTT. This sequence encodes CASSPTGTGVNTEAFF.

V is TRBV3-1 (or the pseudogene TRBV3-2) and J is TRBJ2-3; D might be TRBD2 (6 bases). The CDR3 runs 17 residues. V was cut by 1 base and J by 0 bases, with 14 bases left in between. Germline CDR1 is LGHDT and CDR2 is YNNKEL (reference sequence). The CDR3 DNA follows: TGTGCCAGCAGCCAAGTTGGGGGGACGGTAAGCACAGATACGCAGTATTTT. Its translation: CASSQVGGTVSTDTQYF.

This chain links TRBV2 with TRBJ1-2; 10 nucleotides align to TRBD1. The J segment lost 6 bases and the V segment lost 10 bases, leaving 14 bases of the junction unmatched. This CDR3 contains 15 residues. Germline V gene lookup returns CDR1 SNHLY and CDR2 FYNNEI. Here the CDR3 reads CATEKLRTGGDGYTF. CDR3 coding DNA: TGTGCCACCGAAAAACTTAGGACAGGGGGTGATGGCTACACCTTC.

This clone was picked up one time. The chain carries TRBV5-1 and TRBJ2-7; D may be TRBD1 (6 bases). The germline gives CDR1 SGHRS, CDR2 YFSETQ. The CDR3 spans 15 residues. Trimming removed 3 bases at V and 0 bases at J, with 13 bases between. The CDR3 bases are TGCGCCAGCAGCTCCCCGACAGGTAACTCCTACGAGCAGTACTTC. The encoded protein is CASSSPTGNSYEQYF.

The V call is TRBV2, the J call TRBJ2-2; 8 nucleotides align to TRBD1. The CDR3 totals 14 residues. Trimming took 7 bases from V and 4 from J; bases not matched to a gene: 5. Germline CDR1 reads SNHLY; CDR2 reads FYNNEI. The CDR3 here is CASKEGTGTGELFF. The CDR3 nucleotides read TGTGCCAGCAAAGAGGGGACAGGCACCGGGGAGCTGTTTTTT. The whole variable domain, filled in from reference TRBV2 and TRBJ2-2, reads EPEVTQTPSHQVTQMGQEVILRCVPISNHLYFYWYRQILGQKVEFLVSFYNNEISEKSEIFDDQFSVERPDGSNFTLKIRSTKLEDSAMYFCASKEGTGTGELFFGEGSRLTVL.

This clone was seen a few times. V is TRBV18 and J is TRBJ1-4; D unclear. The CDR3 is 13 residues long. Deletions cut 5 bases from V and 6 bases from J, with 10 bases between. Germline loops: CDR1 KGHSH, CDR2 LQKENI. CDR3 DNA sequence: TGTGCCAGCTCAGAGGGTAGGCATGAAAAACTGTTTTTT. This translates into CASSEGRHEKLFF.

The CDR3, as DNA: TGTGCCAGCAGCGTATCTTTCAGGGTTCGAAAGACTGAAGCTTTCTTT. Its translation is CASSVSFRVRKTEAFF. This chain uses TRBV9 with TRBJ1-1; D is possibly TRBD1 (5 bases). V lost 1 base to trimming and J lost 5 bases, with 18 bases between them. The CDR3 loop spans 16 amino acids. From germline, CDR1 is SGDLS and CDR2 YYNGEE.

The V gene is TRBV3-1 (or the pseudogene TRBV3-2), the J gene TRBJ2-7, with a tentative D call TRBD2 (6 bases). The CDR3 has 13 residues. Germline CDR1 LGHDT, CDR2 YNNKEL (reference sequence). The ends were cut back, 0 bases at V and 10 bases at J, with 13 bases in the middle. The CDR3 DNA reads TGTGCCAGCAGCCAAGATTTAAGCGGGCGACAGTACTTC. Translation: CASSQDLSGRQYF.

The V and J genes are TRBV7-9 and TRBJ1-1, with D perhaps TRBD1 (5 bases). V gave up 5 bases and J gave up 1 base, with 14 bases separating them. The CDR3 has 15 amino acids. The germline gives CDR1 SEHNR, CDR2 FQNEAQ (reference sequence). CDR3 in amino acids: CASSKNQQANTEAFF. CDR3 DNA: TGTGCCAGCAGCAAGAACCAACAGGCGAACACTGAAGCTTTCTTT.

Remarks on this clone: Other DNA sequences in this sample translate to the same CDR3. The V call is TRBV10-3, the J call TRBJ2-7; 10 bases are a match to TRBD1. This CDR3 contains 13 residues. The J segment lost 1 base and the V segment lost 7 bases, leaving 1 base of the junction unmatched. Germline-derived CDR1 and CDR2 are ENHRY and SYGVKD. CDR3 coding DNA: TGTGCCATCACGGACAGGGGGTCCTACGAGCAGTACTTC. It is translated as CAITDRGSYEQYF.